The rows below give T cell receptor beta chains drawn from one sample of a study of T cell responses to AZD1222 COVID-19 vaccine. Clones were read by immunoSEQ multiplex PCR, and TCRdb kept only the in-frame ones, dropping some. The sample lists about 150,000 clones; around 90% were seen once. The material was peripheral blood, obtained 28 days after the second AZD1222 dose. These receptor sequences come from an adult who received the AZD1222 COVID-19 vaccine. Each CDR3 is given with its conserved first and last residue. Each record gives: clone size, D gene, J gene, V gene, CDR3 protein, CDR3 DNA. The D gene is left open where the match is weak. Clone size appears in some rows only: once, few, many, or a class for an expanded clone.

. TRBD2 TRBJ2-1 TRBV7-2 CASSLGGGSWNEQFF TGTGCCAGCAGCTTAGGGGGCGGGAGTTGGAATGAGCAGTTCTTC
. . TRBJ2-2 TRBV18 CASSLRLNTGELFF TGTGCCAGCTCACTTAGGCTTAACACCGGGGAGCTGTTTTTT
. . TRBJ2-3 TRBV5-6 CASSRVNRASLDTQYF TGTGCCAGCAGCCGAGTGAACAGGGCGAGTTTAGATACGCAGTATTTT
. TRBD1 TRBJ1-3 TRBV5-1 CASSLTGTGGPGNTIYF TGCGCCAGCAGCTTGACCGGGACAGGGGGCCCTGGAAACACCATATATTTT
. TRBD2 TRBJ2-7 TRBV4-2 CASSQRPELAGGPYSNEQYF TGTGCCAGCAGCCAACGACCGGAGCTAGCGGGAGGGCCATATTCCAACGAGCAGTACTTC
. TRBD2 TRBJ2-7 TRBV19 CASRDPRVWRESPYEQYF TGTGCCAGTAGGGACCCCCGAGTGTGGCGGGAGAGCCCCTACGAGCAGTACTTC
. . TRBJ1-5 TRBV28 CASNFLTMGGQPQHF TGTGCCAGCAATTTCTTAACCATGGGCGGTCAGCCCCAGCATTTT
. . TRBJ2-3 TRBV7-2 CASSLEPYTDTQYF TGTGCCAGCAGCTTAGAACCTTACACAGATACGCAGTATTTT
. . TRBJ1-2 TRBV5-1 CASSIGQWDGYTF TGCGCCAGCAGCATTGGACAATGGGATGGCTACACCTTC
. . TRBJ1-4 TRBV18 CASSPQTGGTTNEKLFF TGTGCCAGCTCACCACAAACTGGGGGAACAACTAATGAAAAACTGTTTTTT
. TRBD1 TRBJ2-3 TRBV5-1 CASSLPEGTGADTQYF TGCGCCAGCAGCTTGCCCGAGGGGACAGGTGCAGATACGCAGTATTTT
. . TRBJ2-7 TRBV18 CASSPVAGDSLYEQYF TGTGCCAGCTCACCAGTGGCAGGGGACTCTCTCTACGAGCAGTACTTC
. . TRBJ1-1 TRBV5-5 CASSLAGKNTEAFF TGTGCCAGCAGCTTGGCTGGGAAGAACACTGAAGCTTTCTTT
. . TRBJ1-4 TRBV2 CASSAQLPTNEKLFF TGTGCCAGCAGTGCCCAACTACCAACTAATGAAAAACTGTTTTTT
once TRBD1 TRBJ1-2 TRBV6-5 CASGTGLANYGYTF TGTGCCAGCGGGACAGGCCTAGCTAACTATGGCTACACCTTC
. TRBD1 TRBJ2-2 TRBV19 CASSSATGVSNTGELFF TGTGCCAGTAGTTCCGCGACAGGGGTGTCGAACACCGGGGAGCTGTTTTTT
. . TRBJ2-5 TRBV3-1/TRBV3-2 CASSVSGAGVTQYF TGTGCCAGCAGCGTCTCAGGCGCAGGGGTGACCCAGTACTTC
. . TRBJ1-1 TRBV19 CASSLAINTEAFF TGTGCCAGTAGTCTGGCGATAAACACTGAAGCTTTCTTT
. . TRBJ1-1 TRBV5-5 CASSLGEMNTEAFF TGTGCCAGCAGCTTGGGTGAAATGAACACTGAAGCTTTCTTT
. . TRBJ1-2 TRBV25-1 CASSADGQYDYTF TGTGCCAGCAGTGCTGACGGACAGTATGACTACACCTTC
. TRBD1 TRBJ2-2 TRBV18 CASSHADRGSRTGELFF TGTGCCAGCTCTCACGCGGACAGGGGCTCTCGCACCGGGGAGCTGTTTTTT
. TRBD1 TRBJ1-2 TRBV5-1 CASSWDRGMIDGYTF TGCGCCAGCAGCTGGGACAGGGGGATGATTGATGGCTACACCTTC
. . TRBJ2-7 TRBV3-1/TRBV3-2 CASSQDRSYEQYF TGTGCCAGCAGCCAAGACCGTTCCTACGAGCAGTACTTC
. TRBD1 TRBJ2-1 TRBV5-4 CASSPPGQGAYNEQFF TGTGCCAGCAGCCCTCCGGGACAGGGGGCCTACAATGAGCAGTTCTTC
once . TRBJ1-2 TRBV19 CASKGRAHGYTF TGTGCCAGTAAGGGCAGGGCTCATGGCTACACCTTC
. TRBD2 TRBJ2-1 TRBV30 CAWSGDGAGGGNEQFF TGTGCCTGGAGTGGGGACGGGGCGGGAGGCGGGAATGAGCAGTTCTTC
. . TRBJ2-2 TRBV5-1 CASTRTGELFF TGCGCCAGCACCCGGACCGGGGAGCTGTTTTTT
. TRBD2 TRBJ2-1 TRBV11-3 CASSSGLAGAPNEQFF TGTGCCAGCAGCTCCGGACTAGCGGGAGCCCCGAATGAGCAGTTCTTC
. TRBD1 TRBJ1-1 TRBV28 CASSSQGRGTEAFF TGTGCCAGCAGTTCACAGGGGCGCGGGACTGAAGCTTTCTTT
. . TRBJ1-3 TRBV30 CAWSPSLLSGNTIYF TGTGCCTGGAGTCCCTCCTTATTGTCTGGAAACACCATATATTTT
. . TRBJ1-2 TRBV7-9 CASSSTGRNYGYTF TGTGCCAGCAGCTCGACGGGCAGGAACTATGGCTACACCTTC